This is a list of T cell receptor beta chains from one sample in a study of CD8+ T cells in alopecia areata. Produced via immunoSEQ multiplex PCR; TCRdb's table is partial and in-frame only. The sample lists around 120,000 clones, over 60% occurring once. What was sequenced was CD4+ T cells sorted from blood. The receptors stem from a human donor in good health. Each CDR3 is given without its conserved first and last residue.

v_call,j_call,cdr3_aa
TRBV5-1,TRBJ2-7,ASSLEGSGSYEQY
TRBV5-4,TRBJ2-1,ASSAGTSSYNEQF
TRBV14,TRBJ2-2,ASSESGTGGTGELF
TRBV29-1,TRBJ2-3,SVEVSPVDTQY
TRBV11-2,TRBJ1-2,ASGQGAGPYGYT
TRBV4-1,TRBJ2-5,ASSQANLVVAGESQY
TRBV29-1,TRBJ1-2,SVLPGQGYGYT
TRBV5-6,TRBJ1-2,ASSGGGYGYT
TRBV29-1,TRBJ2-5,SASGQPNPQETQY
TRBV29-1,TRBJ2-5,SVRQGAQETQY
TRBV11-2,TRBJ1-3,ASSHSGNTIY
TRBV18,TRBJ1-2,ASSPGGTDYGYT
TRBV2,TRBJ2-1,ASSGKGYYNEQF
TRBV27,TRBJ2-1,ASSFRPKGNEQF
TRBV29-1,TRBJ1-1,SVGQINTEAF
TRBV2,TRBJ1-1,ASRRYTEAF
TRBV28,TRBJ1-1,ASSFGTALNTEAF
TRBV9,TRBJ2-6,ASSLRGSGGANVLT
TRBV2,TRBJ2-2,ASKISFPGELF
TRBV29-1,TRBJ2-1,SVGAEVYNEQF
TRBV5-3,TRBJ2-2,ASGGDTGELF